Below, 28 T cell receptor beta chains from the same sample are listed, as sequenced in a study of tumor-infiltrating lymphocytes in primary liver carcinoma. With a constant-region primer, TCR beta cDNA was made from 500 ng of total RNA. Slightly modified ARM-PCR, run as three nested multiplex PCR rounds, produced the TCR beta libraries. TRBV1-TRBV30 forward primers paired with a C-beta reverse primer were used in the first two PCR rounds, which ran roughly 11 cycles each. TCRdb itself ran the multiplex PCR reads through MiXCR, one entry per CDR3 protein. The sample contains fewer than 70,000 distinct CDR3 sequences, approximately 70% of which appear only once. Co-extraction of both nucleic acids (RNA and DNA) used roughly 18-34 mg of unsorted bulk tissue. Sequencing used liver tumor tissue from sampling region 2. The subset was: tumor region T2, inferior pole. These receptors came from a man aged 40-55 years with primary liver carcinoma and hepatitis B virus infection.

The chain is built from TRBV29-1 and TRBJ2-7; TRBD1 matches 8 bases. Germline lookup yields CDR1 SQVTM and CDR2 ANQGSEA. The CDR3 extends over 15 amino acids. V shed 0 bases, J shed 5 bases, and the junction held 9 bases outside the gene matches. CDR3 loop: CSVEDGQGARDEQYF. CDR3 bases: TGCAGCGTTGAAGATGGGCAGGGGGCGAGGGACGAGCAGTACTTC.

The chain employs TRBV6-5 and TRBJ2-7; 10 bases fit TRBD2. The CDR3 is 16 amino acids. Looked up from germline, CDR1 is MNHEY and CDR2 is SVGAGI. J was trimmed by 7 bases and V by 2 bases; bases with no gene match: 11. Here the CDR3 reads CASSYRLAGASGEQYF. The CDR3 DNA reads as TGTGCCAGCAGTTACAGGCTAGCGGGAGCATCGGGGGAGCAGTACTTC.

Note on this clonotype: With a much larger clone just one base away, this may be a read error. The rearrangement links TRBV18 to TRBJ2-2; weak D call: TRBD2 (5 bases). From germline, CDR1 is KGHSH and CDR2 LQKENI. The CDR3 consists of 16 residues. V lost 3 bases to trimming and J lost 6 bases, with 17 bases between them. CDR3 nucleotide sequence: TGTGCCAGCTCACCGCGAGTGACGAGAGGGCCCGGGGAGCTGTTTTTT. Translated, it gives CASSPRVTRGPGELFF.

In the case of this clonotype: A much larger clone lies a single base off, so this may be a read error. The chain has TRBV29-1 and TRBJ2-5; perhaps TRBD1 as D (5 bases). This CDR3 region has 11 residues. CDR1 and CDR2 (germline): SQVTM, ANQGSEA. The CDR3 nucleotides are TGCGGCGTGGGGCCGATAGAGACCCAGTACTTC. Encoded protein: CGVGPIETQYF.

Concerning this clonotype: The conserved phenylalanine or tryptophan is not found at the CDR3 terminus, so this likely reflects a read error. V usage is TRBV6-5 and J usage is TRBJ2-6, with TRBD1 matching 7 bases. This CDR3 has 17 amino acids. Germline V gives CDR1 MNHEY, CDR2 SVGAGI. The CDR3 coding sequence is TGTGCCCGCAGTTCCCGGACAGGCAGCTCTGGGGCCAACGTCCTGACTCTC. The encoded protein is CARSSRTGSSGANVLTL.

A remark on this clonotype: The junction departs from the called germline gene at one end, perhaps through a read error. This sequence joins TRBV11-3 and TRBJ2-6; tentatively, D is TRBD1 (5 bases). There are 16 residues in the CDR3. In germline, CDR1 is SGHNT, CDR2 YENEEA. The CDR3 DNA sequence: TGTGCCATCAGCTCGCCAGCACAGTCTGGGGCCAACGTCTTGACTTTC. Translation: CAISSPAQSGANVLTF.

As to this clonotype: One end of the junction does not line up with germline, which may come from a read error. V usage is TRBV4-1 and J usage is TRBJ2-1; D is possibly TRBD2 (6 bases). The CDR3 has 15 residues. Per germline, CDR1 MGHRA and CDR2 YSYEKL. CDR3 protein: CASSQGGASHNEQFF. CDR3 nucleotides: TGCGCCAGCAGTCAAGGAGGGGCTAGCCACAATGAGCAGTTCTTC.

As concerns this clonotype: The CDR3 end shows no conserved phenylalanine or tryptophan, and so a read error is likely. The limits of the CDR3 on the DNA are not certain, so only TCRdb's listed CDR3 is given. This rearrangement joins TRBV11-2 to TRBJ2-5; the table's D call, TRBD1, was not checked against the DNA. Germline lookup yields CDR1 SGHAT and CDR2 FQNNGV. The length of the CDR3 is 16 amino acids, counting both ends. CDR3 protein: CASSQAPGGGKETQYY.

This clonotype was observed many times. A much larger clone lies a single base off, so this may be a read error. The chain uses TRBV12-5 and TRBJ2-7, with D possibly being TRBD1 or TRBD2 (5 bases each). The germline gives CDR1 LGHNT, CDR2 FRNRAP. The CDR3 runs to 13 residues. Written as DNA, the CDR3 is TGTGCCAGTGAGGGGATCGGTTCCTACGAGCAGTACTTC. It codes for CASEGIGSYEQYF.

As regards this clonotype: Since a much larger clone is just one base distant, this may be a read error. The CDR3 bases are TGTGCCAGCAGCTTACGATGGACACAGGAAAACGAGCAGTACTTC. This sequence encodes CASSLRWTQENEQYF. The chain combines TRBV11-2 with TRBJ2-7; D is possibly TRBD1 (5 bases). The V end was cut by 2 bases, the J end by 5 bases, with 16 bases between. The CDR3 sequence is 15 residues long. Germline V CDR1 and CDR2: SGHAT, FQNNGV.

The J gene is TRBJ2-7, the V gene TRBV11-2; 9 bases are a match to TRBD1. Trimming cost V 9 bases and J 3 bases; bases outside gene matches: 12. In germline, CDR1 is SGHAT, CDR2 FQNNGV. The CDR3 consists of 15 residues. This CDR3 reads CASNQGTGRIYEQYF. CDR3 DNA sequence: TGTGCCAGTAACCAAGGGACAGGGAGAATCTACGAGCAGTACTTC.

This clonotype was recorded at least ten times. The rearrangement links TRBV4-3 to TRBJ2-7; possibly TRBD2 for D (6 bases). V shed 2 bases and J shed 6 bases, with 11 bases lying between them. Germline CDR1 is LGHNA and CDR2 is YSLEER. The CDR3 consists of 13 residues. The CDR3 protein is CASSQPGESEQYF. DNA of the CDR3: TGCGCCAGCAGCCAACCGGGAGAGTCCGAGCAGTACTTC.

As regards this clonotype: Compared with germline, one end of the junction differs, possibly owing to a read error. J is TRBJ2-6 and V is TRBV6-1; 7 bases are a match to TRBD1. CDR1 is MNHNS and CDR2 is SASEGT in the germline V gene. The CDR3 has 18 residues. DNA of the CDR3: TGTGCCAGCAGTGGGTACAGGGGTCCTACCTCTGGGGTCAACGTCCTGACTTTC. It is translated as CASSGYRGPTSGVNVLTF.

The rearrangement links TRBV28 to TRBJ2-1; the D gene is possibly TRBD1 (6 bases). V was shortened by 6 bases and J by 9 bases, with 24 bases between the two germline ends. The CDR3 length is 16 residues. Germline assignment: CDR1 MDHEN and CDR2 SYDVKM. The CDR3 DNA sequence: TGTGCCAGCAGGGGGATAGGGGGAAGCTCCTATATTGAGCAGTTCTTC. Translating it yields CASRGIGGSSYIEQFF.

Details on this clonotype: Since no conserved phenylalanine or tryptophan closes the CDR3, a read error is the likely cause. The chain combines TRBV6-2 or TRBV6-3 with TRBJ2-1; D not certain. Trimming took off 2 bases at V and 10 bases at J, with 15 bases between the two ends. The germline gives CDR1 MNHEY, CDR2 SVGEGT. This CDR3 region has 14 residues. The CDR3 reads CASSYGPYSREQFI. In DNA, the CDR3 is TGTGCCAGCAGTTACGGGCCATATAGCAGGGAGCAGTTCATC.

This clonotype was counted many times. The CDR3 protein is CASSRKFGVGAGKNTEAFF. The DNA for the CDR3 is TGTGCCAGCAGTAGAAAATTTGGGGTTGGGGCAGGGAAAAACACTGAAGCTTTCTTT. This sequence joins TRBV28 and TRBJ1-1; D possibly corresponds to TRBD1 (5 bases). CDR1 is MDHEN, CDR2 SYDVKM, per germline. The CDR3 totals 19 residues. V was shortened by 5 bases and J by 2 bases, with 27 bases between the two germline ends. The variable domain in full, with the rest retrieved from reference TRBV28 and TRBJ1-1, is DVKVTQSSRYLVKRTGEKVFLECVQDMDHENMFWYRQDPGLGLRLIYFSYDVKMKEKGDIPEGYSVSREKKERFSLILESASTNQTSMYLCASSRKFGVGAGKNTEAFFGQGTRLTVV.

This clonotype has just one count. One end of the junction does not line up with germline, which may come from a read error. DNA for the CDR3: TGCAGAGTGAGAGCCGGGGGTTTCAATGAGCCCCAGCATTTT. The encoded protein is CRVRAGGFNEPQHF. The chain links TRBV29-1 to TRBJ1-5; possibly TRBD1 for D (5 bases). The V gene's germline CDR1 is SQVTM and CDR2 ANQGSEA. The CDR3 is made up of 14 amino acids.

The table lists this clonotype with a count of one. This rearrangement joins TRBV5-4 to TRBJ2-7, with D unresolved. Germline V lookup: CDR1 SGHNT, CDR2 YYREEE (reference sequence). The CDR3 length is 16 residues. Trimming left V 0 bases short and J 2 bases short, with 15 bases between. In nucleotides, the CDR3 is TGTGCCAGCAGCTTGGAAGGCCGCCCACCCACCTACGAGCAGTACTTC. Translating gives CASSLEGRPPTYEQYF.

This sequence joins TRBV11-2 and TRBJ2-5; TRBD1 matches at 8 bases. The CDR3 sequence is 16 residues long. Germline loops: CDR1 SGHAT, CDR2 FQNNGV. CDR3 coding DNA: TGTACCAACAGCTTAACGGCAGGGGGCTCGGGGGAGACCCAGTACTTC. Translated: CTNSLTAGGSGETQYF.

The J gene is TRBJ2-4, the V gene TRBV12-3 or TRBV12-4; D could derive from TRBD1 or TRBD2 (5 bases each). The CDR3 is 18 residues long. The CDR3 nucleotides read TGTTCTAGCAGTTTATGGGGTAGGGCGGACATAGCCAAAAACATTCAGTACTTC. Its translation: CSSSLWGRADIAKNIQYF.

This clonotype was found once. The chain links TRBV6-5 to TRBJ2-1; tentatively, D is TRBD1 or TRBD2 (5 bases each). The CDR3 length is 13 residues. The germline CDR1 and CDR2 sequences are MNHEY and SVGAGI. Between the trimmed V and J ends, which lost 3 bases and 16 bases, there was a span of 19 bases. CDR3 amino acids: CASSYWQGRSHFF. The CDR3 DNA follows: TGTGCCAGCAGTTATTGGCAGGGACGGAGCCACTTCTTC.

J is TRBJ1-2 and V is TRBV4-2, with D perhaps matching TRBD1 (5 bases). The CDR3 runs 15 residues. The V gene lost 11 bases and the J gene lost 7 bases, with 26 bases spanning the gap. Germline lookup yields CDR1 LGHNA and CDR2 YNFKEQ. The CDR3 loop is CAGGQDMGRVGGYTF. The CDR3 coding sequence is TGTGCCGGCGGCCAAGATATGGGCAGGGTTGGTGGCTACACCTTC.

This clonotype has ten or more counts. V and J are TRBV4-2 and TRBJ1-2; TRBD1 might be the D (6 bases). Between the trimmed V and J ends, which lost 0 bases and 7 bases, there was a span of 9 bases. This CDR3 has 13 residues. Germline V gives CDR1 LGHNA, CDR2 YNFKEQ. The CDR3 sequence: CASSQDTGSGYTF. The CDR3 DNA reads TGTGCCAGCAGCCAAGATACAGGGTCTGGCTACACCTTC.

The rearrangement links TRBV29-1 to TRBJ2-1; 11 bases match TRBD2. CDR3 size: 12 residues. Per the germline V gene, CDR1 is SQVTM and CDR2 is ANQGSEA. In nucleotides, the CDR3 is TGCAGGGTCACTAGCGGGAGTCTCGAGCAGTTCTTC. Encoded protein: CRVTSGSLEQFF.

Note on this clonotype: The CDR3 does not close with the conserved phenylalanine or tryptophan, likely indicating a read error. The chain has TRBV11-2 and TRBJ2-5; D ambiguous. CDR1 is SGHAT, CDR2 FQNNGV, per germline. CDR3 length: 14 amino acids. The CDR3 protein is CASTLGSGQETQYS. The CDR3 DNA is TGTGCCAGCACCTTAGGGTCAGGCCAAGAGACCCAGTACTCC.

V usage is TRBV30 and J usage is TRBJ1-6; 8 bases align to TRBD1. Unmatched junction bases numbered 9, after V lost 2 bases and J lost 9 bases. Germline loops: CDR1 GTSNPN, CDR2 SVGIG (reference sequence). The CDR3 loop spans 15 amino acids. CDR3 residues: CAWSPRTGLSSPLHF. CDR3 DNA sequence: TGTGCCTGGAGTCCCAGGACAGGGCTCTCTTCACCCCTCCACTTT. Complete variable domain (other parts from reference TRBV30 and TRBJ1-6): SQTIHQWPATLVQPVGSPLSLECTVEGTSNPNLYWYRQAAGRGLQLLFYSVGIGQISSEVPQNLSASRPQDRQFILSSKKLLLSDSGFYLCAWSPRTGLSSPLHFGNGTRLTVT.

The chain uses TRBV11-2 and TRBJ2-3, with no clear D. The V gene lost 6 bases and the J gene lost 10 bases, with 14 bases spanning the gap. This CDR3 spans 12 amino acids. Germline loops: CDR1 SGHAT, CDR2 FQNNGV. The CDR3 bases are TGTGCCAGCAGTTTGGGAACAGCTGCGCAGTATTTT. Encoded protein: CASSLGTAAQYF.

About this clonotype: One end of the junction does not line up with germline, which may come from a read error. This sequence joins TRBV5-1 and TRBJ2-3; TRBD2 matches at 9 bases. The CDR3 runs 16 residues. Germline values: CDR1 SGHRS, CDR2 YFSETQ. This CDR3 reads CVSSFLAGINIDTQYF. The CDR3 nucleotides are TGCGTCAGCAGCTTCCTAGCGGGAATTAACATAGATACGCAGTATTTT.